This T cell receptor (beta chain) was retrieved from a study of blood T cell repertoires in COVID-19. About the research overall: Whether acute or convalescent, the COVID-19 samples came from the United States, Italy and Spain. T cells, B-cell-depleted T cells, or PBMCs provided the cDNA or gDNA that served as material.

This clone was recorded once. Trimming cost V 2 bases and J 1 base, with 5 bases left between them. Germline assignment: CDR1 SGHAT and CDR2 FQNNGV. There are 13 residues in the CDR3. Source study methods: Scientists estimated how many nucleated cells there were by amplifying reference gene primers. Clones were sequenced by immunoSEQ multiplex PCR, and TCRdb holds only the in-frame ones, with some missing. The D gene and trimming were derived from the DNA, and the V and J assignments and clone size from that table. The sample carries 250,000 to 350,000 clones, just under 85% recorded once. This chain connects TRBV11-2 to TRBJ1-2; D not certain. Sequenced input: peripheral blood. The receptor comes from a woman aged 45-65 years with active or convalescent COVID-19. In nucleotides, the CDR3 is TGTGCCAGCAGCTTACGGGTTAACTATGGCTACACCTTC. Its translation: CASSLRVNYGYTF.